The 30 T cell receptor beta chains below come from one sample, sequenced in a study of cytomegalovirus exposure and HLA in healthy donors. PCR used 60 Vbeta primers and 13 Jbeta primers. Sequenced by immunoSEQ multiplex PCR; TCRdb stores in-frame clones only, minus some. In the table there are 130,000 to 150,000 clones, roughly 73% of which are singletons. The sample comprised PBMCs. The receptors were sampled from a woman aged 18 to 35 in good health and CMV-seronegative.

The chain combines TRBV27 with TRBJ2-5, with D possibly TRBD2 on 6 matching bases. Per the germline V gene, CDR1 is MNHEY and CDR2 is SMNVEV (reference sequence). CDR3 length equals 14 residues. Trimming removed 5 bases at V and 4 bases at J, with 14 bases between. The CDR3 DNA follows: TGTGCCAGCAGTAGATTTAGCGGCGGAGAGACCCAGTACTTC. Protein product: CASSRFSGGETQYF.

There are a few counts of this clone. The CDR3 bases are TGTGCCAGCAGTTTAGGACAGGGTACCTACGAGCAGTACTTC. As protein: CASSLGQGTYEQYF. The J gene is TRBJ2-7, the V gene TRBV27; 8 bases match TRBD1. The V gene end was trimmed by 2 bases and the J gene end by 2 bases; junction bases not matched to a gene: 2. The CDR3 covers 14 residues. Germline loops: CDR1 MNHEY, CDR2 SMNVEV (reference sequence).

The J gene is TRBJ1-2, the V gene TRBV30, with a weak D call TRBD1 (6 bases). The CDR3 contains 13 residues. V lost 2 bases to trimming and J lost 6 bases, with 13 bases between them. Germline CDR1 and CDR2: GTSNPN and SVGIG (reference sequence). CDR3 in amino acids: CAWSHTGLDGYTF. The CDR3 bases are TGTGCCTGGAGTCACACAGGGCTTGATGGCTACACCTTC.

CDR3 sequence: CASSPGQVVTGTEAFF. The CDR3 coding sequence is TGTGCCAGCTCACCGGGACAGGTTGTGACCGGGACTGAAGCTTTCTTT. V and J are TRBV18 and TRBJ1-1, with 8 bases aligning to TRBD1. The V and J ends lost 3 bases and 5 bases, in that order; junction bases with no gene match: 11. The CDR3 has 16 residues. Looked up from germline, CDR1 is KGHSH and CDR2 is LQKENI.

CDR3 coding DNA: TGCGCCAGCAGCCAAGACGGGTGGAGCTCCTACAATGAGCAGTTCTTC. Its protein product is CASSQDGWSSYNEQFF. The gene calls are TRBV4-3 and TRBJ2-1; D is ambiguous. The CDR3 runs to 16 residues. The germline CDR1 and CDR2 sequences are LGHNA and YSLEER. The ends were cut back, 0 bases at V and 0 bases at J, with 9 bases in the middle.

In this sample, this clone turned up once. The chain couples TRBV28 to TRBJ2-7; 7 bases line up with TRBD1. Germline V gives CDR1 MDHEN, CDR2 SYDVKM. The CDR3 length is 13 residues. V was pared by 4 bases and J by 4 bases, with 4 bases of the junction left unmatched. CDR3 bases: TGTGCCAGCAGTTACCGGACAGGTTACGAGCAGTACTTC. As protein: CASSYRTGYEQYF. Supplemented by reference TRBV28 and TRBJ2-7, the full variable domain reads DVKVTQSSRYLVKRTGEKVFLECVQDMDHENMFWYRQDPGLGLRLIYFSYDVKMKEKGDIPEGYSVSREKKERFSLILESASTNQTSMYLCASSYRTGYEQYFGPGTRLTVT.

J is TRBJ1-6 and V is TRBV9; 8 nucleotides align to TRBD1. The germline gives CDR1 SGDLS, CDR2 YYNGEE. The ends lost 3 bases at V and 10 bases at J; junction bases unmatched: 12. CDR3 size: 16 residues. The CDR3 region is CASSGGTGPIHSPLHF. DNA of the CDR3: TGTGCCAGCAGCGGAGGGACAGGCCCCATCCACTCACCCCTCCACTTT.

V is TRBV7-2 and J is TRBJ1-2; 8 bases are shared with TRBD1. CDR3 length: 17 residues. After removal of 2 bases from V and 4 bases from J, the junction contained 12 bases not matched to a gene. The germline V gene has CDR1 SGHTA and CDR2 FQGNSA. The CDR3 spells CASSLTSNDRGAYGYTF. In DNA form, the CDR3 reads TGTGCCAGCAGCTTAACCTCTAACGACAGGGGCGCCTATGGCTACACCTTC. Full variable domain (rest looked up from reference TRBV7-2 and TRBJ1-2): GAGVSQSPSNKVTEKGKDVELRCDPISGHTALYWYRQSLGQGLEFLIYFQGNSAPDKSGLPSDRFSAERTGGSVSTLTIQRTQQEDSAVYLCASSLTSNDRGAYGYTFGSGTRLTVV.

The chain has TRBV6-1 and TRBJ1-5; D gene unclear. This CDR3 has 15 amino acids. With 3 bases removed from V and 0 bases from J, the gap between germline ends came to 9 bases. The germline V gene has CDR1 MNHNS and CDR2 SASEGT. CDR3 amino acids: CASSDGRYSNQPQHF. The CDR3 DNA follows: TGTGCCAGCAGTGATGGGAGATATAGCAATCAGCCCCAGCATTTT.

V and J are TRBV18 and TRBJ2-1; the D gene is possibly TRBD1 (6 bases). V lost 4 bases, J lost 8 bases, and 12 bases lay in between. Germline values: CDR1 KGHSH, CDR2 LQKENI. The CDR3 covers 13 residues. The CDR3 loop reads CASSLDQGHEQFF. The DNA for the CDR3 is TGTGCCAGCTCACTCGACCAGGGGCATGAGCAGTTCTTC.

The chain links TRBV18 to TRBJ2-3, with 8 bases matching TRBD1. The CDR3 has 17 residues. After removal of 3 bases from V and 2 bases from J, the junction contained 10 bases not matched to a gene. Looked up from germline, CDR1 is KGHSH and CDR2 is LQKENI. CDR3 DNA: TGTGCCAGCTCACCTCCCCCCGACAGGGGCTACACAGATACGCAGTATTTT. It is translated as CASSPPPDRGYTDTQYF.

This clone was found a few times. This chain uses TRBV9 with TRBJ2-3, with TRBD2 identical over 7 bases. CDR1 is SGDLS, CDR2 YYNGEE, per germline. The ends lost 0 bases at V and 4 bases at J; junction bases unmatched: 11. The CDR3 runs 17 residues. For the CDR3, the DNA is TGTGCCAGCAGCGTAGAGCGCGGCGGGAGAAGACCAGATACGCAGTATTTT. It encodes CASSVERGGRRPDTQYF.

This chain links TRBV14 with TRBJ1-2; TRBD1 agrees at 8 bases. CDR1 and CDR2 from the germline V gene are SGHDN and FVKESK. Unmatched junction bases numbered 8, after V lost 6 bases and J lost 8 bases. CDR3 length: 13 residues. CDR3 DNA: TGTGCCAGCAGTCCACAGGGGGGACAGGGCTACACCTTC. This encodes CASSPQGGQGYTF.

The chain recombines TRBV27 with TRBJ2-3, with D uncertain. Germline loops: CDR1 MNHEY, CDR2 SMNVEV (reference sequence). V lost 3 bases, J lost 5 bases, and 12 bases lay in between. CDR3 size: 14 residues. CDR3 bases: TGTGCCAGCAGTTTTAGGAGAGGTGGAGATACGCAGTATTTT. Amino acids: CASSFRRGGDTQYF.

This clone was picked up a small number of times. The V gene is TRBV7-8, the J gene TRBJ2-3; 10 bases are shared with TRBD1. Germline V gene lookup returns CDR1 SGHVS and CDR2 FQNEAQ. J was trimmed by 5 bases and V by 0 bases; bases with no gene match: 8. This CDR3 comprises 17 residues. This chain's CDR3 is CASSLAGGTGARDTQYF. CDR3 DNA sequence: TGTGCCAGCAGCTTAGCCGGCGGGACAGGGGCGAGAGATACGCAGTATTTT.

V is TRBV19 and J is TRBJ2-6; 7 positions match TRBD1. The CDR3 loop spans 16 amino acids. V dropped 3 bases and J dropped 2; count of bases not matched to a gene: 4. In germline, CDR1 is LNHDA, CDR2 SQIVND (reference sequence). In nucleotides, the CDR3 is TGTGCCAGTAGTATCCAGGGGGTCGCTGGGGCCAACGTCCTGACTTTC. Translating it yields CASSIQGVAGANVLTF.

This chain joins TRBV11-2 and TRBJ1-2; a weak D match, TRBD1 (5 bases). Trimming removed 3 bases from V and 5 bases from J, with 10 bases in between. The germline gives CDR1 SGHAT, CDR2 FQNNGV. The CDR3 extends over 13 amino acids. In DNA form, the CDR3 reads TGTGCCAGCAGCTTCCCAGGGAAATATGGCTACACCTTC. Encoded protein: CASSFPGKYGYTF.

Judged by abundance, this clone is medium-sized. The chain has TRBV28 and TRBJ1-1; D is undetermined. The CDR3 extends over 12 amino acids. CDR1 is MDHEN, CDR2 SYDVKM, per germline. V was cut by 7 bases and J by 1 base, with 7 bases left in between. This CDR3 reads CASMETNTEAFF. CDR3 coding DNA: TGTGCCAGCATGGAGACGAACACTGAAGCTTTCTTT.

The chain links TRBV28 to TRBJ2-7, with 9 nucleotides matching TRBD1. The CDR3 is made up of 15 amino acids. Germline V gene data show CDR1 as MDHEN and CDR2 as SYDVKM. After removal of 4 bases from V and 4 bases from J, the junction contained 8 bases not matched to a gene. The CDR3: CASSSSGTGQYEQYF. The CDR3 nucleotides are TGTGCCAGCAGTTCCTCCGGGACAGGGCAGTACGAGCAGTACTTC.

This clone was observed once. This chain joins TRBV30 and TRBJ2-3, with TRBD2 identical over 7 bases. Germline assignment: CDR1 GTSNPN and CDR2 SVGIG (reference sequence). The CDR3 length is 11 residues. Germline trimming cut 2 bases from V and 9 bases from J; bases unmatched to any gene: 2. As DNA, the CDR3 is TGTGCCTGGAGTCCGGGAGGAACGCAGTATTTT. It codes for CAWSPGGTQYF.

V and J are TRBV4-2 and TRBJ2-7, with D maybe TRBD2 (7 bases). V was trimmed by 11 bases and J by 9 bases, leaving 20 bases between them. CDR3 length: 12 residues. Germline lookup yields CDR1 LGHNA and CDR2 YNFKEQ. The CDR3 DNA reads as TGTGCCTCAGGAGGGGGGGCAGTAGGGCAGTACTTC. It encodes CASGGGAVGQYF.

V gene TRBV6-5 combines with J gene TRBJ1-1; 7 nucleotides align to TRBD1. There are 15 residues in the CDR3. The V gene's germline CDR1 is MNHEY and CDR2 SVGAGI. V lost 5 bases, J lost 5 bases, and 11 bases stayed unmatched. CDR3 sequence (DNA): TGTGCCAGCAGTGGCCCACAGGGGCTGGAGACTGAAGCTTTCTTT. Its protein product is CASSGPQGLETEAFF.

V usage is TRBV27 and J usage is TRBJ1-1; D perhaps matches TRBD1 (6 bases). The germline V and J ends were trimmed by 3 bases and 10 bases, with 12 bases remaining between them. Germline V gene sequence: CDR1 MNHEY, CDR2 SMNVEV (reference sequence). The length of the CDR3 is 12 residues. The CDR3 spells CASSFRGGGAFF. CDR3 DNA sequence: TGTGCCAGCAGTTTTCGGGGAGGGGGAGCTTTCTTT.

The rearrangement uses TRBV7-9 and TRBJ1-2, with TRBD1 matching over 9 bases. This CDR3 has 14 amino acids. Trimming cost V 1 base and J 8 bases; bases outside gene matches: 5. From germline, CDR1 is SEHNR and CDR2 FQNEAQ (reference sequence). The CDR3 protein is CASSLEQGARGYTF. The CDR3 DNA sequence: TGTGCCAGCAGCTTAGAACAGGGGGCGCGAGGCTACACCTTC.

This clone was seen more than once but under ten times. This rearrangement joins TRBV7-9 to TRBJ2-1, with 7 bases that match TRBD2. The CDR3 is made up of 15 amino acids. The germline V gene has CDR1 SEHNR and CDR2 FQNEAQ (reference sequence). With V trimmed by 8 bases and J by 6 bases, 13 bases remained unmatched. CDR3 DNA sequence: TGTGCCAGCGGTGGGGCTAGCGGTATACCCAATGAGCAGTTCTTC. This sequence encodes CASGGASGIPNEQFF.

V usage is TRBV6-4 and J usage is TRBJ2-5, with 9 bases lining up with TRBD2. CDR1 MRHNA and CDR2 SNTAGT come from the germline V gene. The CDR3 is 15 residues long. Trimming removed 6 bases from V and 5 bases from J; junction bases left unmatched: 10. Here the CDR3 DNA reads TGTGCCAGCAGATCTAGGCGGGGGGGCCCTGAGACCCAGTACTTC. It is translated as CASRSRRGGPETQYF.

CDR3 DNA sequence: TGTGCCAGCTCACCAAGCGACAGGGGTCCGCCCGGCTACACCTTC. It is translated as CASSPSDRGPPGYTF. The chain recombines TRBV18 with TRBJ1-2; 8 bases line up with TRBD1. The V segment lost 2 bases and the J segment 8 bases; nucleotides outside the gene matches: 10. Per the germline V gene, CDR1 is KGHSH and CDR2 is LQKENI. This CDR3 comprises 15 residues. Full variable domain (outside the CDR3, taken from reference TRBV18 and TRBJ1-2): NAGVMQNPRHLVRRRGQEARLRCSPMKGHSHVYWYRQLPEEGLKFMVYLQKENIIDESGMPKERFSAEFPKEGPSILRIQQVVRGDSAAYFCASSPSDRGPPGYTFGSGTRLTVV.

This clone was found a few times. V usage is TRBV10-3 and J usage is TRBJ1-5; 12 bases fit TRBD1. The junction had 5 bases not matched to a gene; V was cut back by 3 bases and J by 5 bases. The CDR3 totals 16 residues. Germline lookup yields CDR1 ENHRY and CDR2 SYGVKD. CDR3 sequence: CAISDKGQGAHQPQHF. As DNA, the CDR3 is TGTGCCATCAGTGATAAGGGACAGGGGGCCCATCAGCCCCAGCATTTT.

This clone appeared a single time. The chain carries TRBV7-6 and TRBJ1-5; D is undetermined. The germline gives CDR1 SGHVS, CDR2 FNYEAQ. V lost 3 bases and J lost 7, with 13 bases in between. The CDR3 loop spans 14 amino acids. CDR3 amino acids: CASSFEGGGQPQHF. The CDR3 region has the DNA TGTGCCAGCAGCTTCGAGGGAGGTGGGCAGCCCCAGCATTTT.

The chain links TRBV28 to TRBJ1-1, with D unresolved. V was pared by 8 bases and J by 2 bases, with 15 bases between. The CDR3 spans 14 residues. From germline, CDR1 is MDHEN and CDR2 SYDVKM. CDR3 region: CASGLTGGNTEAFF. CDR3 nucleotides: TGTGCCAGCGGGCTAACTGGAGGAAACACTGAAGCTTTCTTT.